The text below deals with one TCR beta chain. Antigen unknown. The CDR3 has 17 residues. Germline CDR1 reads MNHEY; CDR2 reads SMNVEV (reference sequence). V dropped 5 bases and J dropped 0; count of bases not matched to a gene: 11. The source of the sample is a study of cytomegalovirus exposure and HLA in healthy donors. Study outcomes and limitations: According to the study, roughly 180 TCR beta chains were cytomegalovirus-associated. For TCR beta chains, V- and J-gene trimming was later linked to a missense DCLRE1C variant.

Use of 60 Vbeta and 13 Jbeta primers characterized the PCR. The method was immunoSEQ multiplex PCR; TCRdb's version includes in-frame clones alone and lacks a portion of them. This table has some 110,000 clones, 77% appearing once. The clonotype originates from a woman aged 35 to 49 in good health and CMV-seropositive. What was sequenced was PBMCs. The V call is TRBV27, the J call TRBJ1-2, with 8 bases aligning to TRBD1. In DNA, the CDR3 is TGTGCCAGCAGTACCCGGACAGGGTGGGGAGCTAACTATGGCTACACCTTC. Protein sequence: CASSTRTGWGANYGYTF.